This T cell receptor (beta chain) was captured in a study of Ad26.COV2.S vaccination and SARS-CoV-2 variants listed by TCRdb under 2021. Background for the entire study: Donors in the vaccine arm were drawn from COV1001, a multicentre, randomized, double-blind, placebo-controlled phase I-IIa trial testing Ad26.COV2.S in healthy adults. Ad26.COV2.S was administered intramuscularly at 5 x 10^10 or 1 x 10^11 viral particles, either as a single shot or as two shots given 56 days apart. TCRbeta repertoire sequencing served as the tool for gauging how specific and how broad the SARS-CoV-2-reactive T cell receptors were following Ad26.COV2.S vaccination. A total of 32 samples were included in the TCR-sequenced set, comprising around 19 Ad26.COV2.S vaccine recipients, 5 placebo recipients and 8 SARS-CoV-2 convalescent individuals. Participants in the trial were split at random into five groups of five each, receiving low-dose or high-dose Ad26.COV2.S once or twice, or else placebo on both occasions. Investigators remained blinded to trial group allocation during experiments and outcome assessment. The research as a whole found: Comparable non-spike TCR breadth was observed between vaccine and placebo recipients, consistent with only spike being contained in the vaccine. The authors noted that total T cell responses may have been underestimated by the TCR breadth and depth analyses. The study was not powered to compare responses between vaccine doses or regimens. Substantial breadth of spike-specific CD8+ and CD4+ T cell responses was reported after vaccination. Higher spike-specific TCR breadth was observed in Ad26.COV2.S recipients than in placebo recipients (P = 0.0014).

In the case of this clone: Its antigen is still unknown. No base quality values were provided; no much bigger clone lies one nucleotide off.

This specimen's treatment or condition label, per the study, means: 15 to 20 received Ad26.COV2.S at low or high dose, single or two shots; 5 received placebo; per-sample allocation not given. Repertoires of vaccine and placebo recipients were sequenced from samples collected on day 63 after the first injection. Between 29 July and 7 August 2020, Cohort 1b enrolled about two dozen adults aged 18-55 years at one site in Boston, USA. Ad26.COV2.S was a replication-incompetent adenovirus type 26 vector expressing a prefusion-stabilized SARS-CoV-2 spike protein from the original Wuhan strain. Including cysteine and phenylalanine, the CDR3 has 17 amino acids. This entry keeps only the CDR3 DNA: 51 bases, framed from base 1. The germline V and J ends show losses of 1 base and 6 bases respectively, and no gene match explains 13 bases of the junction. The germline V gene yields SGHDT for CDR1 and YYEEEE for CDR2.

The immunoSEQ Assay was used to sequence TCRbeta CDR3 regions. After extraction, genomic DNA underwent amplification by bias-controlled multiplex PCR, followed by high-throughput sequencing. Per the source publication's procedure: To quantify the absolute abundance of every unique TCRbeta CDR3 region, sequences were collapsed and filtered. T cell fraction was estimated by normalizing TCRbeta template counts to usable DNA, with usable DNA measured through amplification of reference genes found in all nucleated cells. Repertoire TCRs were annotated as SARS-CoV-2-specific when V gene, CDR3 amino acid sequence and J gene were exactly matched to a known reactive TCR set. The reference SARS-CoV-2 TCR set was obtained from MIRA and was filtered for enrichment in COVID-19-positive ImmuneCODE repertoires, whereby public or cross-reactive TCRs were removed. Using the MIRA antigens, annotated TCRs were further analysed by specific ORF or by position within an ORF. Depth was the summed frequency of annotated unique rearrangements, while breadth was defined as annotated unique rearrangements over total unique productive rearrangements. Two-sided Wilcoxon rank-sum tests were used to compare TCR breadth between groups. Not all clones reach the TCRdb copy of this immuneACCESS table, which keeps in-frame sequences only. Checked studies attribute under half of the gap to unresolved V genes and leave the rest unexplained. D and trimming come from the DNA, and the V and J calls and clone size come from that table. Counted in this sample were 350,000 to 500,000 clones; around 90% of them appeared once. The ten biggest clones cover roughly 3.9% of the sample.

The rearranged segments are TRBV5-6 and TRBJ1-5; 7 of the junction bases match TRBD1. The sequencing here drew on peripheral blood, taken in a trial of Ad26.COV2.S vaccine versus placebo. This sequence originates from a person between 18 and 59 years old who received the Ad26.COV2.S COVID-19 vaccine or a placebo. The CDR3 reads CASSLYGQGGPGQPQHF. The sequenced DNA is TGTGCCAGCAGCTTGTATGGGCAGGGGGGACCGGGTCAGCCCCAGCATTTT.